Listed here are 9 T cell receptor beta chains from one sample, sequenced in a study of cytomegalovirus exposure and HLA in healthy donors. Both 60 Vbeta primers and 13 Jbeta primers went into the PCR. Sequenced by immunoSEQ multiplex PCR; TCRdb stores in-frame clones only, minus some. The sample records about 94,000 clones, 81% being singletons. Sequenced sample: PBMCs. These receptors were collected from a human donor in good health.

The rearrangement joins TRBV6-1 to TRBJ2-1; 7 bases line up with TRBD2. V trimming: 4 bases; J trimming: 15 bases; junction bases outside the gene matches: 6. Germline CDR1 is MNHNS and CDR2 is SASEGT. The CDR3 contains 11 residues. As DNA, the CDR3 is TGTGCCAGCAGTGTATCCAGCGGGACGTTCTTC. It translates to CASSVSSGTFF.

This clone was recorded only once. The rearrangement joins TRBV2 to TRBJ1-5, with TRBD1 identical over 9 bases. CDR1 and CDR2 from the germline V gene are SNHLY and FYNNEI. The trim removed 6 bases at V and 9 bases at J, leaving 6 bases unmatched. CDR3 size: 13 residues. The CDR3 sequence is CASSPGTGWPQHF. Here the CDR3 DNA reads TGTGCCAGCAGCCCCGGGACAGGGTGGCCCCAGCATTTT.

This clone came up a few times. The J gene is TRBJ1-1, the V gene TRBV6-5; D might be TRBD1 (6 bases). V was shortened by 4 bases and J by 4 bases, with 10 bases between the two germline ends. The CDR3 consists of 13 residues. The germline V gene encodes CDR1 MNHEY and CDR2 SVGAGI. This chain's CDR3 is CASSFQGSTEAFF. CDR3 in DNA: TGTGCCAGCAGTTTCCAGGGGTCCACTGAAGCTTTCTTT.

This clone was found once. This chain connects TRBV5-6 to TRBJ2-1; weak D call: TRBD1 (6 bases). The V end lost 0 bases, the J end lost 8 bases, and 18 bases lay between the germline ends. The length of the CDR3 is 16 residues. Germline V gene lookup returns CDR1 SGHDT and CDR2 YYEEEE. CDR3 in amino acids: CASSLEGRQGLHEQFF. The CDR3 nucleotides are TGTGCCAGCAGCTTGGAAGGTCGGCAGGGGCTACATGAGCAGTTCTTC.

This chain joins TRBV11-2 and TRBJ2-1, with a possible D match to TRBD2 (5 bases). From germline, CDR1 is SGHAT and CDR2 FQNNGV. The CDR3 is made up of 16 amino acids. Trimming shortened V by 0 bases and J by 3 bases, and 12 bases separated the two germline ends. CDR3 nucleotide sequence: TGTGCCAGCAGCTTAGATCGTTCTAGCAGCTACAATGAGCAGTTCTTC. The encoded protein is CASSLDRSSSYNEQFF.

This chain uses TRBV14 with TRBJ1-1, with D perhaps matching TRBD1 (6 bases). The CDR3 spans 15 residues. Germline-derived CDR1 and CDR2 are SGHDN and FVKESK. Trimming took off 5 bases at V and 4 bases at J, with 17 bases between the two ends. Here the CDR3 reads CASSARTVGFTEAFF. In DNA, the CDR3 is TGTGCCAGCAGCGCGCGGACAGTTGGGTTCACTGAAGCTTTCTTT.

The rearrangement joins TRBV9 to TRBJ2-2, with a tentative D call TRBD2 (5 bases). Trimming stripped 3 bases from V and 1 base from J, with 13 bases between. The length of the CDR3 is 16 residues. The germline V gene encodes CDR1 SGDLS and CDR2 YYNGEE. CDR3 sequence: CASSAQLVLNTGELFF. In DNA form, the CDR3 reads TGTGCCAGCAGCGCTCAACTAGTTCTGAACACCGGGGAGCTGTTTTTT.

The chain links TRBV28 to TRBJ2-7; TRBD2 is a possible D gene (6 bases). The CDR3 runs 14 residues. Per the germline V gene, CDR1 is MDHEN and CDR2 is SYDVKM. V was pared by 3 bases and J by 4 bases, with 13 bases between. The CDR3 region is CASSLAGLGYEQYF. CDR3 sequence (DNA): TGTGCCAGCAGTTTGGCGGGGCTGGGGTACGAGCAGTACTTC.

The chain uses TRBV2 and TRBJ1-5; 8 positions agree with TRBD1. V lost 1 base, J lost 0 bases, and 5 bases stayed unmatched. The CDR3 length is 17 residues. Germline lookup yields CDR1 SNHLY and CDR2 FYNNEI. The CDR3 reads CASSEGGGQASNQPQHF. The CDR3 DNA is TGTGCCAGCAGTGAAGGAGGGGGACAGGCTAGCAATCAGCCCCAGCATTTT.